This TCR beta chain was retrieved from a study of cytomegalovirus exposure and HLA in healthy donors. This CDR3 is built from 15 residues. The V gene lost 5 bases and the J gene lost 4 bases, with 15 bases spanning the gap. Germline lookup yields CDR1 SGHVS and CDR2 FQNEAQ. Researchers ran the PCR with 60 Vbeta and 13 Jbeta primers. Sequenced by immunoSEQ multiplex PCR; TCRdb stores in-frame clones only, minus some. The table records more than 65,000 clones, 60% to 75% of them present only once. This chain joins TRBV7-8 and TRBJ1-5; possibly TRBD1 for D (5 bases). The material sequenced was PBMCs. The TCR originated in an older woman in good health and CMV-seropositive. The CDR3 is CASSLRLGGNQPQHF. The CDR3 DNA sequence: TGTGCCAGCAGCCTAAGGTTGGGGGGGAATCAGCCCCAGCATTTT. Full variable domain (rest looked up from reference TRBV7-8 and TRBJ1-5): GAGVSQSPRYKVAKRGQDVALRCDPISGHVSLFWYQQALGQGPEFLTYFQNEAQLDKSGLPSDRFFAERPEGSVSTLKIQRTQQEDSAVYLCASSLRLGGNQPQHFGDGTRLSIL.